In its sample, the clone carrying this TCR beta chain was seen once. Its antigen is unknown. The data stem from a study of T cells in Graves' hyperthyroidism and ophthalmopathy. General study points: Blood also carried most thyroid clonotypes expanded above 0.001.

Fresh peripheral blood, 8 to 10 ml, was the source of the PBMCs. It was RNA transcripts that yielded the amplified TCR beta CDR3 regions. A set of HTBI primers served as the primers for a first-round RT-PCR of the TCR CDR3. From the multiplex PCR reads, TCRdb called clonotypes with MiXCR, one entry per CDR3 protein. This repertoire shows about 420,000 distinct CDR3 sequences, less than 20% found once; its top ten account for 13% to 15%. The material sequenced was blood. The clonotype comes from a woman aged 18 to 35 with Graves' hyperthyroidism.

DNA of the CDR3: TGCGCCAGCAGCTCAACAACCGGGACAGGGCACTACGAGCAGTACTTC. This codes for CASSSTTGTGHYEQYF. The chain combines TRBV5-1 with TRBJ2-7, with 9 bases identical to TRBD1. The CDR3 has 16 residues. V shed 3 bases and J 3 bases; nucleotides not matched to a gene: 10. Germline-derived CDR1 and CDR2 are SGHRS and YFSETQ.